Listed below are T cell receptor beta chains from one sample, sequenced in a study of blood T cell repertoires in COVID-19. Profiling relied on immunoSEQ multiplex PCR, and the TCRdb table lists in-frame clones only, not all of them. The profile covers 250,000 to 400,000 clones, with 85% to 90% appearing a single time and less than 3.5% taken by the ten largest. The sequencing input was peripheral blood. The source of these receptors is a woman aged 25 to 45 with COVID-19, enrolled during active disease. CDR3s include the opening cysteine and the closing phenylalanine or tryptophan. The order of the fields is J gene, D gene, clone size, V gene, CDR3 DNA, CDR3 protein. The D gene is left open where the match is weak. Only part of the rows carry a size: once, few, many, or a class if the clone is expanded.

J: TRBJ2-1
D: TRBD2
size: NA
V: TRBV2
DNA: TGTGCCAGCAGTGTCCAGCGGGATCATGAGCAGTTCTTC
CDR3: CASSVQRDHEQFF

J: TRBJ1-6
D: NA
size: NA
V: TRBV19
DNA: TGTGCCAGTAGTCCCCCAAGGGGACAAGGTTCACCCCTCCACTTT
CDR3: CASSPPRGQGSPLHF

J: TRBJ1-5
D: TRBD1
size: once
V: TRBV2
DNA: TGTGCCAGCAGTGTACAGGGGGCTTATCTCAGCAATCAGCCCCAGCATTTT
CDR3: CASSVQGAYLSNQPQHF

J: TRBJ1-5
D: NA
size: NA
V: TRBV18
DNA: TGTGCCAGCTCACCATCCCGCGACAATCAGCCCCAGCATTTT
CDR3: CASSPSRDNQPQHF

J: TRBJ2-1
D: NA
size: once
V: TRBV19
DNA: TGTGCCAGTAGTATATCGACAGGACCTTACAATGAGCAGTTCTTC
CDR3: CASSISTGPYNEQFF

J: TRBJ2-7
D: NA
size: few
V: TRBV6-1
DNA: TGTGCCAGCAGTGCCAAAGCAAGTTCTATCTCCTACGAGCAGTACTTC
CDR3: CASSAKASSISYEQYF

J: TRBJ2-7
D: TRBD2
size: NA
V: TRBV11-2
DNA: TGTGCCAGCAGCCTTAGGGGACTAGCGGGCCCGTCCTACGAGCAGTACTTC
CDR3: CASSLRGLAGPSYEQYF

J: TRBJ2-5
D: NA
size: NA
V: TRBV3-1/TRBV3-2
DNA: TGTGCCAGCAGCCAAGCCGGAGAGACCCAGTACTTC
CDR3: CASSQAGETQYF

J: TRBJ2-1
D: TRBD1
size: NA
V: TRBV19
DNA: TGTGCCAGTACCCAACAGGGGTCCTACAATGAGCAGTTCTTC
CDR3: CASTQQGSYNEQFF

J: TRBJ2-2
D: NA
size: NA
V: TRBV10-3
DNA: TGTGCCATCACCCCGGGACTGCAGAACACCGGGGAGCTGTTTTTT
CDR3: CAITPGLQNTGELFF

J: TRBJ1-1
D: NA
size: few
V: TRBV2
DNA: TGTGCCAGCAGCGAGGGCCCAACCACTGAAGCTTTCTTT
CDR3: CASSEGPTTEAFF

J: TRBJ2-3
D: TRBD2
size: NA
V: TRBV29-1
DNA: TGCAGCGTGACCGGGACTAGCGGATATATTAGCACAACAGATACGCAGTATTTT
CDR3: CSVTGTSGYISTTDTQYF

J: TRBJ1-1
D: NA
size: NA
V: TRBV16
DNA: TGTGCCAGCAGCCCGACAGCTAGGAACACTGAAGCTTTCTTT
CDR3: CASSPTARNTEAFF

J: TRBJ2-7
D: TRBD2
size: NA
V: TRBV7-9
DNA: TGTGCCACCAACCCAACTGGGGGAGGGAAGCAGTACTTC
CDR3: CATNPTGGGKQYF

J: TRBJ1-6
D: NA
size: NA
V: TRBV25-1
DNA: TGTGCCAGCAGGGGAAGAAGTGGAGGGATCCGTTCGGATTCACCCCTCCACTTT
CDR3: CASRGRSGGIRSDSPLHF